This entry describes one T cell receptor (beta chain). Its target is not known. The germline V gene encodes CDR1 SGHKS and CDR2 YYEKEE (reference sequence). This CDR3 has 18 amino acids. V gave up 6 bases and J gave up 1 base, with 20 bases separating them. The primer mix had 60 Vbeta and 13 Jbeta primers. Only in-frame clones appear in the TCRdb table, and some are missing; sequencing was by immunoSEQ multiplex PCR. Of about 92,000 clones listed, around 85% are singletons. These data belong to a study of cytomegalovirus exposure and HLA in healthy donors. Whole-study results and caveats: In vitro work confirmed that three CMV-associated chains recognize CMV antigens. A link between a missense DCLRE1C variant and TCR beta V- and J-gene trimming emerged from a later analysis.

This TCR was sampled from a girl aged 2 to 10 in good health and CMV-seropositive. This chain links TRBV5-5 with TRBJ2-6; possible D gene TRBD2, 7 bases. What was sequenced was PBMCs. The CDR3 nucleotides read TGTGCCAGCACCGGACGGGGGGCGGTTAGTTCTGGGGCCAACGTCCTGACTTTC. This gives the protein CASTGRGAVSSGANVLTF. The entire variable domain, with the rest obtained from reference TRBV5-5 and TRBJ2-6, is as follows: DAGVTQSPTHLIKTRGQQVTLRCSPISGHKSVSWYQQVLGQGPQFIFQYYEKEERGRGNFPDRFSARQFPNYSSELNVNALLLGDSALYLCASTGRGAVSSGANVLTFGAGSRLTVL.